This record concerns one T cell receptor (beta chain) sequence. The assay was immunoSEQ multiplex PCR, and TCRdb's table has in-frame clones only and misses some. This sample has 50,000 to 55,000 clones, with roughly 91% found just once. The data originate from a study of blood T cell repertoires in COVID-19. This CDR3 contains 19 residues. The sequenced sample consisted of peripheral blood. The rearrangement joins TRBV12-1 to TRBJ2-4; the tabulated D call, TRBD1, remains unverified against the DNA. TRBV12-1 is termed a pseudogene. The receptor's source is a man aged 45 to 65 with active COVID-19. CDR3 in amino acids: CASSRSDRGQGRAKNIQYF. CDR3 bases: TGTGCCAGCAGCAGATCCGACAGGGGGCAGGGGAGGGCCAAAAACATTCAGTACTTC.